These 9 T cell receptor beta chains originate from one sample sequenced in a study of naive and memory T cell subsets. Their antigens are not known. General study findings and limits: Especially in CD8 cells, naive repertoires contained a few larger clonotypes, possibly CD45RA-re-expressing memory cells.

Two oligonucleotides, mixed equimolar, formed the beta constant-region primer covering TRBC1 and TRBC2. Nested alpha and beta constant-region primers with the SP2 primer drove four PCR rounds on ligated cDNA. MiXCR was run by TCRdb on the UMI-ligation and nested PCR reads, yielding one entry per CDR3 protein. The sample contains about 150,000 distinct CDR3 sequences, approximately 22% of which appear only once. The sample taken for sequencing was naive CD4+ T cells from blood. These receptors originate from a human donor in good health.

The V and J genes are TRBV7-9 and TRBJ1-1; D gene ambiguous. Trimming left V 5 bases short and J 1 base short, with 14 bases between. The CDR3 is 15 residues long. In germline, CDR1 is SEHNR, CDR2 FQNEAQ (reference sequence). CDR3 DNA: TGTGCCAGCAGCCCAAGGGATTTGGGGAACACTGAAGCTTTCTTT. Its translation is CASSPRDLGNTEAFF.

A few counts support this clonotype. The CDR3 reads CAWGQAKNIQYF. For the CDR3, the DNA is TGTGCCTGGGGACAGGCCAAAAACATTCAGTACTTC. The V and J genes are TRBV30 and TRBJ2-4, with a weak D call TRBD1 (6 bases). Trimming cost V 5 bases and J 1 base, with 6 bases left between them. The germline V gene encodes CDR1 GTSNPN and CDR2 SVGIG (reference sequence). This CDR3 is built from 12 residues.

The table lists this clonotype with many counts. The rearrangement joins TRBV4-1 to TRBJ2-1; the match to TRBD2 covers 8 bases. Germline trimming cut 7 bases from V and 4 bases from J; bases unmatched to any gene: 9. Germline-derived CDR1 and CDR2 are MGHRA and YSYEKL. This CDR3 is 15 amino acids long. In DNA form, the CDR3 reads TGCGCCAGCACAAGAGAGCGGGAGACTTACAATGAGCAGTTCTTC. Residues: CASTRERETYNEQFF.

V usage is TRBV19 and J usage is TRBJ2-7; TRBD1 matches 8 bases. The CDR3 length is 15 residues. The V segment lost 5 bases and the J segment 5 bases; nucleotides outside the gene matches: 11. CDR1 and CDR2 (germline): LNHDA, SQIVND (reference sequence). This CDR3 reads CASSPRQGYNDEQYF. For the CDR3, the DNA is TGTGCCAGTAGTCCGAGACAGGGGTACAACGACGAGCAGTACTTC.

This clonotype appeared a few times. V and J are TRBV28 and TRBJ2-1; 7 bases fit TRBD2. V lost 5 bases and J lost 1; bases outside the gene matches: 8. This CDR3 has 16 residues. CDR1 MDHEN and CDR2 SYDVKM come from the germline V gene. CDR3 DNA: TGTGCCAGCAGTGCAACTTGGGGGGGTTCCTACAATGAGCAGTTCTTC. Translated, it gives CASSATWGGSYNEQFF.

V usage is TRBV29-1 and J usage is TRBJ1-1; 8 bases are shared with TRBD1. Germline lookup yields CDR1 SQVTM and CDR2 ANQGSEA. The CDR3 has 13 amino acids. With 7 bases clipped from V and 4 bases from J, the junction kept 8 bases outside the gene matches. This chain's CDR3 is CSAKGQVGTEAFF. Here the CDR3 DNA reads TGCAGCGCCAAGGGACAGGTTGGCACTGAAGCTTTCTTT.

In its sample, this clonotype was seen a few times. The chain recombines TRBV20-1 with TRBJ2-7, with D perhaps matching TRBD1 or TRBD2 (5 bases each). This CDR3 contains 13 residues. Germline CDR1 DFQATT, CDR2 SNEGSKA (reference sequence). V was trimmed by 0 bases and J by 6 bases, leaving 12 bases between them. CDR3 DNA: TGCAGTGCTAGAGATGGGGGAATCGGCGAGCAGTACTTC. Its translation: CSARDGGIGEQYF.

J is TRBJ2-1 and V is TRBV4-1, with 9 bases lining up with TRBD2. The germline V gene has CDR1 MGHRA and CDR2 YSYEKL. This CDR3 has 17 residues. V lost 3 bases to trimming and J lost 10 bases; unmatched junction nucleotides: 16. The DNA for the CDR3 is TGCGCCAGCAGCCACCGGGGAGCAGCGGGAGGAAGTAGGGAGCAGTTCTTC. Amino acids: CASSHRGAAGGSREQFF.

CDR3 loop: CASSGRGQGPYEQYF. The CDR3 DNA follows: TGTGCCAGCAGTGGTCGGGGACAGGGACCTTACGAGCAGTACTTC. This chain joins TRBV2 and TRBJ2-7, with 9 bases aligning to TRBD1. The CDR3 has 15 residues. After removal of 4 bases from V and 4 bases from J, the junction contained 8 bases not matched to a gene. Germline V gives CDR1 SNHLY, CDR2 FYNNEI.